Following are 7 T cell receptor beta chains from one sample sequenced in a study of blood T cell repertoires in COVID-19. Data came from immunoSEQ multiplex PCR; TCRdb stores just in-frame clones and leaves some out. The sample holds roughly 200,000 clones, about 82% seen once. The sequenced material came from PBMCs or T cells enriched from blood (not recorded which). The receptors were gathered from a man aged 35-49 years with acute COVID-19.

V is TRBV5-1 and J is TRBJ2-7; 7 positions match TRBD2. The CDR3 has 16 residues. The V and J ends lost 1 base and 2 bases, in that order; junction bases with no gene match: 9. Germline CDR1 SGHRS, CDR2 YFSETQ. This chain's CDR3 is CASSLSSLAEAYEQYF. The CDR3 DNA follows: TGCGCCAGCAGCTTGTCAAGCCTAGCGGAGGCCTACGAGCAGTACTTC. Together with reference TRBV5-1 and TRBJ2-7, the CDR3 gives the full variable domain: KAGVTQTPRYLIKTRGQQVTLSCSPISGHRSVSWYQQTPGQGLQFLFEYFSETQRNKGNFPGRFSGRQFSNSRSEMNVSTLELGDSALYLCASSLSSLAEAYEQYFGPGTRLTVT.

The chain joins TRBV9 to TRBJ1-2; no reliable D call. Per the germline V gene, CDR1 is SGDLS and CDR2 is YYNGEE. The CDR3 sequence is 12 residues long. Trimming removed 3 bases at V and 4 bases at J, with 7 bases between. For the CDR3, the DNA is TGTGCCAGCAGCGACCACATCTATGGCTACACCTTC. This translates into CASSDHIYGYTF.

The chain recombines TRBV10-3 with TRBJ1-1, with TRBD1 matching 9 bases. CDR3 size: 15 residues. Losses at the gene ends were 2 bases for V and 7 bases for J; bases not matched to a gene: 8. Germline CDR1 reads ENHRY; CDR2 reads SYGVKD. The CDR3 DNA reads as TGTGCCATCAGTGAGACGACAGGGGGTTGGGGTGAAGCTTTCTTT. This codes for CAISETTGGWGEAFF.

This clone has only a few counts. The genes are TRBV24-1 and TRBJ2-2; 10 bases match TRBD1. Germline V gene sequence: CDR1 KGHDR, CDR2 SFDVKD. This CDR3 is 16 amino acids long. V gave up 4 bases and J gave up 4 bases; unmatched junction bases: 5. The chain's CDR3 is CATSDPGQGITGELFF. Written as DNA, the CDR3 is TGTGCCACCAGTGACCCGGGACAGGGGATCACCGGGGAGCTGTTTTTT.

This chain links TRBV7-9 with TRBJ1-2; D may be TRBD1 (5 bases). This CDR3 has 14 amino acids. V was shortened by 3 bases and J by 0 bases, with 8 bases between the two germline ends. CDR1 SEHNR and CDR2 FQNEAQ come from the germline V gene (reference sequence). The DNA of the CDR3 is TGTGCCAGCAGCTTCGCAGGGCCTAACTATGGCTACACCTTC. It yields the protein CASSFAGPNYGYTF.

CDR3 sequence (DNA): TGTGCCAGCAGCCGGCAGGGGGGCTCTGGAAACACCATATATTTT. Translated: CASSRQGGSGNTIYF. The genes are TRBV7-2 and TRBJ1-3; 7 nucleotides align to TRBD1. CDR1 is SGHTA, CDR2 FQGNSA, per germline. V trimming: 5 bases; J trimming: 0 bases; junction bases outside the gene matches: 4. This CDR3 is 15 amino acids long.

This sequence joins TRBV12-3 or TRBV12-4 and TRBJ1-1; 7 nucleotides agree with TRBD1. With V trimmed by 6 bases and J by 4 bases, 5 bases remained unmatched. The CDR3 length is 13 residues. The CDR3 loop is CASSATGPTEAFF. The CDR3 nucleotides read TGTGCCAGCAGCGCGACAGGGCCCACTGAAGCTTTCTTT.